One sample yielded the 10 T cell receptor beta chains listed below, sequenced in a study of immune heterogeneity within non-small cell lung tumors. For each sample, template was about 600 ng of bulk tumor genomic DNA. During surgery, several far-apart biopsies were obtained from every primary tumor. Undergoing curative surgery were patients whose non-small cell lung cancer was untreated and newly diagnosed. For the TCR beta CDR3, multiplex PCR with 32 V and 13 J primers performed the amplification. TCRdb fed the multiplex PCR reads into MiXCR, producing one record per CDR3 protein. The sample lists approximately 29,000 distinct CDR3 sequences, less than 35% occurring once. Material: lung tumor tissue. Every receptor here comes from a man aged 40-49 years with non-small cell lung cancer.

This clonotype has a count of ten or more. CDR3 protein: CASSGLAGASQYF. Here the CDR3 DNA reads TGTGCCAGTAGCGGACTAGCGGGAGCCTCGCAGTACTTC. V and J are TRBV19 and TRBJ2-7, with 13 nucleotides matching TRBD2. The germline CDR1 and CDR2 sequences are LNHDA and SQIVND (reference sequence). This CDR3 comprises 13 residues. With V trimmed by 6 bases and J by 9 bases, 5 bases remained unmatched.

The chain joins TRBV6-1 to TRBJ2-4; D may be TRBD2 (7 bases). This CDR3 spans 18 amino acids. V dropped 5 bases and J dropped 2 bases, with 22 bases sitting between them. Germline V CDR1 and CDR2: MNHNS, SASEGT. In DNA form, the CDR3 reads TGTGCCAGCAGTCCTCAGCTCTGGGGGGGGCTTTCCAAAAACATTCAGTACTTC. Its translation: CASSPQLWGGLSKNIQYF.

There are many counts of this clonotype. This sequence joins TRBV27 and TRBJ1-2; maybe TRBD1 (5 bases). Germline CDR1 and CDR2: MNHEY and SMNVEV (reference sequence). There are 12 residues in the CDR3. V was shortened by 8 bases and J by 2 bases, with 9 bases between the two germline ends. CDR3 sequence (DNA): TGTGCCAGCGGGGGACCCAACTATGGCTACACCTTC. Its translation is CASGGPNYGYTF.

This clonotype occurred many times. The rearrangement uses TRBV7-2 and TRBJ2-1, with TRBD2 matching over 7 bases. V lost 4 bases and J lost 1; bases outside the gene matches: 7. The CDR3 length is 16 residues. Germline V gives CDR1 SGHTA, CDR2 FQGNSA. This CDR3 reads CASSSRLAKSYNEQFF. The CDR3 coding sequence is TGTGCCAGCAGCTCCCGACTAGCCAAGTCCTACAATGAGCAGTTCTTC.

The chain combines TRBV2 with TRBJ2-2, with a weak D call TRBD2 (5 bases). Germline V gene sequence: CDR1 SNHLY, CDR2 FYNNEI. V was cut by 7 bases and J by 5 bases, with 5 bases left in between. The CDR3 covers 11 residues. The CDR3 region has the DNA TGTGCCAGCACGGGAACCGGGGAGCTGTTTTTT. It yields the protein CASTGTGELFF.

Regarding this clonotype: One base away lies a much larger clone, so this may be a sequencing read error. The V and J genes are TRBV6-2 or TRBV6-3 and TRBJ2-3; 10 bases map to TRBD2. The V and J ends lost 5 bases and 7 bases, in that order; junction bases with no gene match: 12. The CDR3 consists of 16 residues. Germline CDR1 MNHEY, CDR2 SVGEGT. CDR3 in amino acids: CASSNYRGTSENTQYF. CDR3 coding DNA: TGTGCCAGCAGTAACTACCGGGGGACTAGCGAAAATACGCAGTATTTT.

This clonotype was observed a handful of times. V usage is TRBV5-1 and J usage is TRBJ1-1; the D is unclear. CDR1 is SGHRS and CDR2 is YFSETQ in the germline V gene. This CDR3 has 11 residues. V lost 5 bases and J 5 bases, leaving 7 bases between the germline ends. The CDR3 loop is CASRDGTEAFF. CDR3 nucleotides: TGCGCCAGCAGGGATGGGACTGAAGCTTTCTTT.

This clonotype was seen repeatedly, ten times or more. The J gene is TRBJ2-7, the V gene TRBV6-6, with D maybe TRBD2 (6 bases). Germline V gives CDR1 MNHNY, CDR2 SVGAGI (reference sequence). Trimming left V 0 bases short and J 6 bases short, with 15 bases between. CDR3 length equals 15 residues. The CDR3 region has the DNA TGTGCCAGCAGTTACTCGGGAACGGGAGCACGCGAGCAGTACTTC. It is translated as CASSYSGTGAREQYF.

Regarding this clonotype: This could be a read error, since a much larger clone is one nucleotide away. The CDR3 DNA reads as TGTGACAGCAGTGCCACGGGAGGGTTCGGCGAGCAGTACTTC. This translates into CDSSATGGFGEQYF. The V call is TRBV28, the J call TRBJ2-7; 8 bases line up with TRBD2. Germline V gene sequence: CDR1 MDHEN, CDR2 SYDVKM. CDR3 length: 14 amino acids.

The rearrangement links TRBV5-1 to TRBJ2-7; the match to TRBD1 covers 12 bases. The trim removed 4 bases at V and 5 bases at J, leaving 13 bases unmatched. This CDR3 has 17 amino acids. Germline CDR1 SGHRS, CDR2 YFSETQ. The CDR3 sequence: CASSRPPSGQGADEQYF. Here the CDR3 DNA reads TGCGCCAGCAGCCGCCCCCCCTCGGGACAGGGGGCGGACGAGCAGTACTTC.